The clone carrying this T cell receptor beta chain was seen a single time. Its antigen is unidentified. At the DNA level, this CDR3 is encoded by other sequences in the same sample as well. Germline loops: CDR1 SGHTA, CDR2 FQGNSA. Trimming pared 1 base from V and 7 bases from J, leaving 11 bases between. The CDR3 extends over 14 amino acids. The sample comes from a study of cytomegalovirus exposure and HLA in healthy donors. General observations from the study: Reports credit the classifier with highly specific, highly sensitive diagnosis of cytomegalovirus status.

In the PCR, 60 Vbeta and 13 Jbeta primers were used. Here immunoSEQ multiplex PCR was the method, and the copy in TCRdb shows in-frame clones only, minus some. The table records fewer than 75,000 clones, about 81% of them present only once. The rearrangement uses TRBV7-2 and TRBJ2-1, with no clear D. Source material: PBMCs. This clonotype was obtained from a man between 65 and 85 years old in good health and CMV-seronegative. The CDR3 loop reads CASSLGRLYNEQFF. DNA for the CDR3: TGTGCCAGCAGCTTAGGGCGGCTTTATAATGAGCAGTTCTTC.